These 14 T cell receptor beta chains originate from one sample sequenced in a study of blood T cell repertoires in COVID-19. The method was immunoSEQ multiplex PCR; TCRdb's version includes in-frame clones alone and lacks a portion of them. Of approximately 240,000 clones detected, over 80% appear once; the ten largest clones hold about 1.3%. Sequencing was performed on peripheral blood. Receptors originate from a woman aged 30 to 39 with COVID-19, enrolled during active disease.

The V and J genes are TRBV2 and TRBJ2-4, with 7 bases that match TRBD2. The V and J ends lost 1 base and 0 bases, in that order; junction bases with no gene match: 6. The CDR3 sequence is 17 residues long. CDR1 and CDR2 (germline): SNHLY, FYNNEI. The CDR3: CASSEEGGGSAKNIQYF. As DNA, the CDR3 is TGTGCCAGCAGTGAAGAGGGCGGGGGATCAGCCAAAAACATTCAGTACTTC.

V and J are TRBV4-3 and TRBJ1-2; no firm D call. Looked up from germline, CDR1 is LGHNA and CDR2 is YSLEER. The ends were cut back, 1 base at V and 14 bases at J, with 11 bases in the middle. The CDR3 covers 11 residues. As DNA, the CDR3 is TGCGCCAGCAGCCAAGGGGAGCTGCGGACCTTC. Protein: CASSQGELRTF.

The chain uses TRBV7-2 and TRBJ2-1; D is possibly TRBD2 (5 bases). From germline, CDR1 is SGHTA and CDR2 FQGNSA. V lost 1 base and J 1 base, leaving 14 bases between the germline ends. The CDR3 is 17 residues long. CDR3 sequence reads: CASSLGGDLGSYNEQFF. The CDR3, as DNA: TGTGCCAGCAGCTTAGGGGGAGACTTAGGGTCCTACAATGAGCAGTTCTTC. Based on the CDR3 plus reference TRBV7-2 and TRBJ2-1, the full variable domain is GAGVSQSPSNKVTEKGKDVELRCDPISGHTALYWYRQSLGQGLEFLIYFQGNSAPDKSGLPSDRFSAERTGGSVSTLTIQRTQQEDSAVYLCASSLGGDLGSYNEQFFGPGTRLTVL.

The chain links TRBV30 to TRBJ1-1; D not resolved. Germline V gives CDR1 GTSNPN, CDR2 SVGIG (reference sequence). There are 15 residues in the CDR3. Trimming cost V 2 bases and J 5 bases, with 18 bases left between them. CDR3 DNA sequence: TGTGCCTGGAGTCTTGGAGCGGGTACGAGGACTGAAGCTTTCTTT. This sequence encodes CAWSLGAGTRTEAFF. Full variable domain (rest looked up from reference TRBV30 and TRBJ1-1): SQTIHQWPATLVQPVGSPLSLECTVEGTSNPNLYWYRQAAGRGLQLLFYSVGIGQISSEVPQNLSASRPQDRQFILSSKKLLLSDSGFYLCAWSLGAGTRTEAFFGQGTRLTVV.

The V call is TRBV20-1, the J call TRBJ1-2, with D tentatively TRBD1 (6 bases). Germline CDR1 reads DFQATT; CDR2 reads SNEGSKA (reference sequence). The CDR3 totals 13 residues. V lost 3 bases to trimming and J lost 6 bases, with 14 bases between them. CDR3 residues: CSASVASGDGYTF. For the CDR3, the DNA is TGCAGTGCTAGTGTCGCATCAGGGGATGGCTACACCTTC.

The chain has TRBV5-4 and TRBJ1-1, with 8 bases lining up with TRBD1. The CDR3 is made up of 16 amino acids. The germline V gene has CDR1 SGHNT and CDR2 YYREEE (reference sequence). The J segment lost 3 bases and the V segment lost 0 bases, leaving 7 bases of the junction unmatched. The CDR3 protein is CASSLVGRGPDTEAFF. CDR3 DNA: TGTGCCAGCAGCTTGGTCGGCAGGGGGCCCGACACTGAAGCTTTCTTT. Together with reference TRBV5-4 and TRBJ1-1, the CDR3 gives the full variable domain: ETGVTQSPTHLIKTRGQQVTLRCSSQSGHNTVSWYQQALGQGPQFIFQYYREEENGRGNFPPRFSGLQFPNYSSELNVNALELDDSALYLCASSLVGRGPDTEAFFGQGTRLTVV.

V and J are TRBV7-9 and TRBJ2-5; the match to TRBD2 covers 9 bases. The ends lost 10 bases at V and 5 bases at J; junction bases unmatched: 14. This CDR3 has 15 amino acids. Germline loops: CDR1 SEHNR, CDR2 FQNEAQ (reference sequence). Written as DNA, the CDR3 is TGTGCCACAGGGGAGGTAGCGGGAGAGATTGAGACCCAGTACTTC. This encodes CATGEVAGEIETQYF.

The genes are TRBV7-2 and TRBJ1-5; possible D gene TRBD1, 5 bases. V was pared by 3 bases and J by 3 bases, with 9 bases between. The germline CDR1 and CDR2 sequences are SGHTA and FQGNSA. This CDR3 is built from 14 residues. CDR3: CASSFGGANQPQHF. DNA for the CDR3: TGTGCCAGCAGCTTCGGAGGGGCCAATCAGCCCCAGCATTTT.

The rearrangement joins TRBV27 to TRBJ2-2, with 7 positions matching TRBD2. Per the germline V gene, CDR1 is MNHEY and CDR2 is SMNVEV (reference sequence). The CDR3 covers 16 residues. V lost 1 base and J lost 6; bases outside the gene matches: 8. The CDR3 is CASSLLPRGDPGELFF. CDR3 in DNA: TGTGCCAGCAGTTTATTACCTCGGGGGGATCCCGGGGAGCTGTTTTTT.

The chain combines TRBV7-3 with TRBJ1-5; D not resolved. Germline CDR1 and CDR2: SGHTA and FQGTGA. Deletions cut 5 bases from V and 5 bases from J, with 10 bases between. CDR3 length equals 13 residues. CDR3: CASSPEVDQPQHF. CDR3 coding DNA: TGTGCCAGCAGCCCTGAGGTAGATCAGCCCCAGCATTTT.

V is TRBV6-2 or TRBV6-3 and J is TRBJ2-2; 7 positions match TRBD1. V shed 0 bases, J shed 7 bases, and the junction held 2 bases outside the gene matches. CDR1 is MNHEY, CDR2 SVGEGT, per germline. The CDR3 has 14 residues. The CDR3 DNA sequence: TGTGCCAGCAGTTACTCCAGGGGGATCGGGGAGCTGTTTTTT. Its translation is CASSYSRGIGELFF.

This chain connects TRBV10-3 to TRBJ2-2, with TRBD1 matching over 8 bases. J lost 0 bases, V lost 4 bases, and 4 bases had no gene match. CDR1 ENHRY and CDR2 SYGVKD come from the germline V gene. This CDR3 comprises 16 residues. CDR3 in amino acids: CAISAGQGTNTGELFF. The CDR3 DNA reads TGTGCCATCAGTGCAGGACAGGGAACGAACACCGGGGAGCTGTTTTTT.

This chain connects TRBV3-1 (or the pseudogene TRBV3-2) to TRBJ1-6; D unresolved. The germline V and J ends were trimmed by 2 bases and 0 bases, with 2 bases remaining between them. CDR3 length: 14 residues. In germline, CDR1 is LGHDT, CDR2 YNNKEL (reference sequence). The CDR3 sequence is CASSQLSYNSPLHF. CDR3 nucleotide sequence: TGTGCCAGCAGCCAACTCTCCTATAATTCACCCCTCCACTTT.

The chain employs TRBV27 and TRBJ1-1; TRBD1 is a possible D gene (6 bases). Trimming cost V 2 bases and J 1 base, with 8 bases left between them. The CDR3 has 14 amino acids. In germline, CDR1 is MNHEY, CDR2 SMNVEV (reference sequence). Here the CDR3 reads CASSLAQGNTEAFF. The CDR3 nucleotides read TGTGCCAGCAGTTTAGCACAGGGGAACACTGAAGCTTTCTTT.